Described below is a single TCR beta chain sequence and its context. Its antigen is still unknown. Base quality data are lacking; no much larger clone is found one base away. This specimen belongs to a study of control samples from healthy donors and cancer patients (dated by TCRdb to about 2020). Library preparation was by the immunoSEQ multiplex PCR assay. The table was pulled from immuneACCESS by TCRdb, which kept in-frame rearrangements only. Such tables lose some clones; where checked, under half of the loss comes from unresolved V genes, and the rest has no known cause. The sample table records about 120,000 clones; over 90% of these occur just once. The top ten clones comprise 2% to 3% of the sample. V loses 5 bases at its end and J loses 6 bases; junction bases beyond the gene matches: 4. The CDR3 holds 14 amino acids from the cysteine to the phenylalanine. The only DNA kept is the CDR3, 42 bases in frame from the first base. CDR1 and CDR2, looked up from the germline V gene (reference sequence), are LGHDT and YNNKEL.

The sequence came from a man aged 25 to 45 in good health. What was sequenced was blood. The chain is encoded by TRBV3-1 (or the pseudogene TRBV3-2) joined to TRBJ1-2; TRBD1 agrees with 12 junctional bases. The DNA sequence is as follows: TGTGCCAGCAGCTTAGGGACAGGGGGCGATGGCTACACCTTC. It is translated as CASSLGTGGDGYTF.